This T cell receptor beta chain was retrieved from a study of T-cell reconstitution after alpha-beta-depleted transplantation in children. Study-level points and caveats: Elevated TCRbeta diversity at day 60 was traced, in some patients, to surviving recipient T cells and thymic progenitors. Newly made T cells mostly supplied T-cell counts and diversity one year after transplant. In patients about two months after transplant, alpha-beta T cells reportedly arose from several hundred expanded graft clones.

Preparation of the TCRbeta library involved a method that used unique molecular identifiers. MiXCR, run by TCRdb on the PCR reads, gives a single entry per CDR3 protein. The repertoire holds about 980,000 distinct CDR3 sequences, with about 26% as singletons. This clonotype came up a few times. Its antigen is unknown. This TCR was recovered from a boy in the first two years of life who had a stem cell transplant for SCID, so the T cells may come from the graft donor. Sequenced here: PBMCs, mostly from graft donor cells, sampled 360 days after TCRalphabeta/CD19-depleted stem cell transplant.

CDR3: CSASSAPFRGETQYF. In DNA form, the CDR3 reads TGCAGTGCTAGTAGCGCTCCCTTTCGGGGCGAGACCCAGTACTTC. The V call is TRBV20-1, the J call TRBJ2-5; D may match TRBD1 or TRBD2 (5 bases each). The germline gives CDR1 DFQATT, CDR2 SNEGSKA (reference sequence). The V end was cut by 3 bases, the J end by 5 bases, with 19 bases between. This CDR3 comprises 15 residues.